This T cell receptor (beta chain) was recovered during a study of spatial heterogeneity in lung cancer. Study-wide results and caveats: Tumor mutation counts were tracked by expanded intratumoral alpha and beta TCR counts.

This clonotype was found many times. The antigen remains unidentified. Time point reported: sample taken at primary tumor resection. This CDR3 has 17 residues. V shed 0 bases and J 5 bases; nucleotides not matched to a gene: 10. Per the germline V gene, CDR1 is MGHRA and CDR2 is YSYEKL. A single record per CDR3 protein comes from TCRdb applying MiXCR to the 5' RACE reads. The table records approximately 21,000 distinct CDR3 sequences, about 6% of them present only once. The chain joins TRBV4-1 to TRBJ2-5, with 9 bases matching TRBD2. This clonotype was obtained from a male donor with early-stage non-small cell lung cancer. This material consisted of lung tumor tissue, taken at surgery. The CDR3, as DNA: TGCGCCAGCAGCCAAGAGGGGCTAGCGGGGTATGGGGAGACCCAGTACTTC. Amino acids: CASSQEGLAGYGETQYF.